This paragraph reports one T cell receptor (beta chain). Antigen specificity is unknown. This sample is drawn from a study of blood T cell dynamics during melanoma immunotherapy. The study, taken as a whole, reports: The most clonal sorted CD8+ subset, immune-effector cells, was closest to cell-free DNA CDR3 sequences.

Assay: immunoSEQ multiplex PCR; the TCRdb copy retains only in-frame clones and omits some. Of some 14,000 clones in the sample, just over 90% were seen once. Regarding time point: pre-treatment baseline. Patients with prior systemic cancer treatment, concomitant immunosuppressants, or other active malignancies were excluded. The CDR3 is made up of 15 amino acids. CDR1 and CDR2 (germline): MDHEN, SYDVKM. Between the trimmed V and J ends, which lost 3 bases and 0 bases, there was a span of 12 bases. The clonotype comes from a human donor with melanoma. This chain joins TRBV28 and TRBJ2-7; D is undetermined. The specimen comprised effector memory CD8+ T cells from blood, sampled from a patient treated with checkpoint blockade. The CDR3 sequence is CASSFPSVRSYEQYF. The CDR3 DNA reads as TGTGCCAGCAGTTTCCCCTCAGTGCGCTCCTACGAGCAGTACTTC.